This T cell receptor beta chain was observed in a study of metastatic and nonmetastatic thyroid tumors. Study details: Malignant thyroid and benign thyroid patients provided blood and tumor or nodule tissue whose repertoires were compared.

Trimming took off 1 base at V and 7 bases at J, with 11 bases between the two ends. The germline V gene has CDR1 DFQATT and CDR2 SNEGSKA (reference sequence). The CDR3 length is 14 residues. General observations from the study: Malignant thyroid tumors reportedly exceeded benign nodules significantly in TCR beta diversity, with the difference appearing in blood and tumor.

Thyroid surgery was performed in patients who had received no treatment beforehand. TCRdb called clones again from the PCR reads with MiXCR. The sample contains tens of thousands of clones, less than 25% of which appear only once. Note on this clone: The antigen remains unidentified.

The sequenced sample was blood. The clonotype originates from a female donor with papillary thyroid cancer or a benign thyroid nodule (not recorded which). Some clones in this sample may be carry-over from other donors' samples. This chain connects TRBV20-1 to TRBJ1-6; D may be TRBD1 (6 bases). CDR3 in amino acids: CSARGGQTNSPLHF. The CDR3 nucleotides are TGCAGTGCTAGAGGCGGACAGACGAATTCACCCCTCCACTTT.